These 30 T cell receptor beta chains were sequenced from one sample in a study of OX40 agonist ivuxolimab in advanced cancers. The receptor library was made with the immunoSEQ multiplex PCR assay. The source is immuneACCESS, and TCRdb retained only in-frame sequences with V and J called. Part of the clones is not carried over; for the studies checked, unresolved V genes explain less than half of this, and the remainder is unexplained. The sample yields tens of thousands of clones; 70% to 90% were counted once. Of the sample, approximately 10% is held by the ten largest clones. Sequencing was performed on CD4+ or CD8+ T cells sorted from blood, taken in a trial of the OX40 agonist ivuxolimab. These receptors were taken from an adult with an advanced solid tumor such as melanoma, head and neck, liver or kidney cancer.

V gene TRBV13 combines with J gene TRBJ2-2; no definite D call. The length of the CDR3 is 13 residues. The V gene lost 9 bases and the J gene lost 1 base, with 9 bases spanning the gap. CDR1 and CDR2 from the germline V gene are PRHDT and FYEKMQ (reference sequence). The CDR3 protein is CASTPGNTGELFF. CDR3 sequence (DNA): TGTGCCAGTACGCCAGGGAACACCGGGGAGCTGTTTTTT.

CDR3 in amino acids: CASIGPGGTYYNEQFF. DNA of the CDR3: TGTGCCAGTATTGGCCCGGGAGGCACTTATTACAATGAGCAGTTCTTC. J is TRBJ2-1 and V is TRBV19, with 7 bases identical to TRBD2. V was clipped by 7 bases and J by 4 bases; unmatched bases: 13. This CDR3 is built from 16 residues. Germline CDR1 and CDR2: LNHDA and SQIVND (reference sequence).

V gene TRBV4-1 combines with J gene TRBJ2-7; possibly TRBD2 for D (5 bases). Trimming cost V 3 bases and J 5 bases, with 5 bases left between them. Germline CDR1 and CDR2: MGHRA and YSYEKL. The CDR3 spans 11 residues. The CDR3 loop is CASSHGDEQYF. The CDR3 DNA reads as TGCGCCAGCAGCCACGGGGACGAGCAGTACTTC.

This clone occurred once. The V and J genes are TRBV6-1 and TRBJ1-5; a weak D match, TRBD1 (5 bases). The CDR3 totals 15 residues. The V gene lost 1 base and the J gene lost 0 bases, with 7 bases spanning the gap. Germline CDR1 MNHNS, CDR2 SASEGT. The CDR3 DNA is TGTGCCAGCAGTGAAGGGGACTATAGCAATCAGCCCCAGCATTTT. Protein product: CASSEGDYSNQPQHF.

This chain uses TRBV7-2 with TRBJ2-5, with D perhaps matching TRBD1 or TRBD2 (6 bases each). The CDR3 loop spans 17 amino acids. Trimming removed 1 base from V and 4 bases from J, with 19 bases in between. Germline loops: CDR1 SGHTA, CDR2 FQGNSA. The DNA of the CDR3 is TGTGCCAGCAGCTTAGTCGGCAGGGGTTTGGGAGGAGAGACCCAGTACTTC. It is translated as CASSLVGRGLGGETQYF.

The V and J genes are TRBV5-8 and TRBJ2-5; 7 bases agree with TRBD2. The length of the CDR3 is 14 residues. CDR1 and CDR2 from the germline V gene are SGHTS and YDEGEE. V gave up 1 base and J gave up 4 bases; unmatched junction bases: 4. CDR3 DNA: TGTGCCAGCAGCTTGTACCGGGAGGCAGAGACCCAGTACTTC. It specifies CASSLYREAETQYF.

V is TRBV27 and J is TRBJ2-2, with D unresolved. V was cut by 2 bases and J by 0 bases, with 7 bases left in between. The germline V gene has CDR1 MNHEY and CDR2 SMNVEV (reference sequence). There are 15 residues in the CDR3. CDR3 region: CASSLMDPNTGELFF. For the CDR3, the DNA is TGTGCCAGCAGTTTAATGGATCCGAACACCGGGGAGCTGTTTTTT.

The chain carries TRBV5-8 and TRBJ2-7; D not resolved. The germline V and J ends were trimmed by 2 bases and 5 bases, with 14 bases remaining between them. The CDR3 contains 14 residues. The germline CDR1 and CDR2 sequences are SGHTS and YDEGEE. The CDR3 loop reads CASSFQSGFHEQYF. CDR3 bases: TGTGCCAGCAGCTTCCAGTCGGGTTTCCACGAGCAGTACTTC.

The CDR3 nucleotides read TGTGCCAGCAGCCCGACAGGGATCGCCGGGGAGCTGTTTTTT. This gives the protein CASSPTGIAGELFF. The chain uses TRBV7-9 and TRBJ2-2, with 7 bases that match TRBD1. CDR1 and CDR2 from the germline V gene are SEHNR and FQNEAQ (reference sequence). The ends lost 5 bases at V and 6 bases at J; junction bases unmatched: 6. The CDR3 covers 14 residues.

Here the CDR3 reads CASSLSGIRQYF. The CDR3 DNA reads as TGTGCCAGCAGCTTGTCTGGGATCCGGCAGTACTTC. This chain joins TRBV5-4 and TRBJ2-7; D ambiguous. Germline loops: CDR1 SGHNT, CDR2 YYREEE (reference sequence). CDR3 length equals 12 residues. Trimming cost V 1 base and J 9 bases, with 11 bases left between them. Using reference TRBV5-4 and TRBJ2-7 for the parts outside the CDR3, the full variable domain is ETGVTQSPTHLIKTRGQQVTLRCSSQSGHNTVSWYQQALGQGPQFIFQYYREEENGRGNFPPRFSGLQFPNYSSELNVNALELDDSALYLCASSLSGIRQYFGPGTRLTVT.

CDR3 bases: TGTGCCAGCAGTTACAGCACCGGGGAGCTGTTTTTT. It codes for CASSYSTGELFF. This chain uses TRBV6-5 with TRBJ2-2, with D hard to call. CDR1 and CDR2 from the germline V gene are MNHEY and SVGAGI. V was shortened by 2 bases and J by 4 bases, with 2 bases between the two germline ends. CDR3 length: 12 amino acids.

The chain recombines TRBV19 with TRBJ1-2, with TRBD1 as a possible D gene (5 bases). With 4 bases removed from V and 3 bases from J, the gap between germline ends came to 15 bases. The CDR3 is 15 residues long. The germline V gene encodes CDR1 LNHDA and CDR2 SQIVND (reference sequence). The CDR3 DNA reads TGTGCCAGTAGTAAAAAACCGACAGCCGACTATGGCTACACCTTC. Its translation is CASSKKPTADYGYTF. Full variable domain (remainder filled in from reference TRBV19 and TRBJ1-2): DGGITQSPKYLFRKEGQNVTLSCEQNLNHDAMYWYRQDPGQGLRLIYYSQIVNDFQKGDIAEGYSVSREKKESFPLTVTSAQKNPTAFYLCASSKKPTADYGYTFGSGTRLTVV.

V usage is TRBV27 and J usage is TRBJ2-1; 8 bases are shared with TRBD1. This CDR3 is 17 amino acids long. The germline V gene encodes CDR1 MNHEY and CDR2 SMNVEV (reference sequence). After removal of 5 bases from V and 7 bases from J, the junction contained 16 bases not matched to a gene. For the CDR3, the DNA is TGTGCCAGCAGTCCGATAGGGACAGGCGTTCCTTCTAATGAGCAGTTCTTC. It translates to CASSPIGTGVPSNEQFF.

The chain uses TRBV30 and TRBJ1-1; D remains ambiguous. The CDR3 length is 16 residues. Germline CDR1 GTSNPN, CDR2 SVGIG (reference sequence). Trimming took 8 bases from V and 6 from J, leaving 28 bases between them. CDR3 residues: CAAITPQHQPSAEAFF. Here the CDR3 DNA reads TGTGCCGCTATCACCCCACAACACCAACCGTCAGCTGAAGCTTTCTTT.

This rearrangement joins TRBV4-1 to TRBJ2-1; tentatively, D is TRBD1 (6 bases). The germline CDR1 and CDR2 sequences are MGHRA and YSYEKL. Trimming cost V 1 base and J 4 bases, with 8 bases left between them. The CDR3 is 14 amino acids. CDR3 in DNA: TGCGCCAGCAGCCAAGTAAGGGGGTACAATGAGCAGTTCTTC. Translating gives CASSQVRGYNEQFF.

DNA of the CDR3: TGTGCCAGCCAGGCAATAGAACCCGGGGAGCTGTTTTTT. Its translation: CASQAIEPGELFF. This chain joins TRBV7-6 and TRBJ2-2; D is ambiguous. Trimming removed 8 bases from V and 6 bases from J, with 13 bases in between. The CDR3 is 13 amino acids. Germline V gene data show CDR1 as SGHVS and CDR2 as FNYEAQ.

The CDR3 loop reads CASSLSNSYEQYF. DNA of the CDR3: TGTGCCAGCAGCTTGAGTAACTCCTACGAGCAGTACTTC. The genes are TRBV5-6 and TRBJ2-7, with no clear D. The CDR3 totals 13 residues. V was pared by 1 base and J by 0 bases, with 5 bases between. The germline gives CDR1 SGHDT, CDR2 YYEEEE.

The chain couples TRBV7-8 to TRBJ2-1; either TRBD1 or TRBD2 may supply D (5 bases each). V lost 1 base and J lost 3, with 10 bases in between. The CDR3 runs 15 residues. The V gene's germline CDR1 is SGHVS and CDR2 FQNEAQ. The CDR3 DNA follows: TGTGCCAGCAGCTTAGATCCAGGGAGCTACAATGAGCAGTTCTTC. Translating gives CASSLDPGSYNEQFF.

The V call is TRBV18, the J call TRBJ2-7; 7 nucleotides match TRBD2. The CDR3 length is 14 residues. Germline CDR1 is KGHSH and CDR2 is LQKENI. The trim removed 5 bases at V and 2 bases at J, leaving 6 bases unmatched. CDR3 region: CASSTRLAPYEQYF. The DNA for the CDR3 is TGTGCCAGCTCAACCCGACTAGCCCCCTACGAGCAGTACTTC. The full variable domain, in which reference TRBV18 and TRBJ2-7 provide the parts outside the CDR3, is NAGVMQNPRHLVRRRGQEARLRCSPMKGHSHVYWYRQLPEEGLKFMVYLQKENIIDESGMPKERFSAEFPKEGPSILRIQQVVRGDSAAYFCASSTRLAPYEQYFGPGTRLTVT.

On this clone itself: The same CDR3 is also encoded by other DNA sequences in this sample. This chain joins TRBV28 and TRBJ1-5, with unresolved D. The germline V and J ends were trimmed by 3 bases and 5 bases, with 2 bases remaining between them. The CDR3 runs 11 residues. Germline CDR1 MDHEN, CDR2 SYDVKM. The CDR3 here is CASSFDQPQHF. DNA for the CDR3: TGTGCCAGCAGTTTCGATCAGCCCCAGCATTTT.

CDR3 bases: TGTGCCAGCAGCTTGACCCATGGGTATAGGACTGAAGCTTTCTTT. Translated: CASSLTHGYRTEAFF. The chain links TRBV7-2 to TRBJ1-1; D call uncertain. V was trimmed by 3 bases and J by 5 bases, leaving 16 bases between them. This CDR3 comprises 15 residues. CDR1 is SGHTA and CDR2 is FQGNSA in the germline V gene.

The rearrangement uses TRBV29-1 and TRBJ2-7; a weak D match, TRBD1 (6 bases). Germline lookup yields CDR1 SQVTM and CDR2 ANQGSEA. The V end lost 0 bases, the J end lost 2 bases, and 8 bases lay between the germline ends. This CDR3 is built from 13 residues. CDR3 amino acids: CSVEEDSPYEQYF. The CDR3, as DNA: TGCAGCGTTGAAGAGGACAGTCCCTACGAGCAGTACTTC.

The V and J genes are TRBV7-3 and TRBJ2-3; 9 bases map to TRBD1. This CDR3 has 15 amino acids. Germline V gene data show CDR1 as SGHTA and CDR2 as FQGTGA. The trim removed 2 bases at V and 4 bases at J, leaving 4 bases unmatched. CDR3 residues: CASSLVQGAADTQYF. The CDR3 nucleotides read TGTGCCAGCAGCTTAGTACAGGGGGCCGCAGATACGCAGTATTTT.

The chain couples TRBV2 to TRBJ2-1; no reliable D call. Germline CDR1 is SNHLY and CDR2 is FYNNEI. This CDR3 contains 13 residues. V was cut by 0 bases and J by 10 bases, with 10 bases left in between. The CDR3, as DNA: TGTGCCAGCAGTGAAGCGCGGCAGCCCGAGCAGTTCTTC. This encodes CASSEARQPEQFF.

The V and J genes are TRBV5-5 and TRBJ1-1; a possible D gene is TRBD1 (6 bases). The CDR3 loop spans 13 amino acids. The germline V gene has CDR1 SGHKS and CDR2 YYEKEE (reference sequence). V lost 3 bases, J lost 5 bases, and 11 bases lay in between. The CDR3 protein is CASSYRVMTEAFF. The DNA for the CDR3 is TGTGCCAGCAGCTACAGGGTTATGACTGAAGCTTTCTTT.

The V call is TRBV7-2, the J call TRBJ2-1; maybe TRBD2 (5 bases). The CDR3 totals 15 residues. Germline lookup yields CDR1 SGHTA and CDR2 FQGNSA. V gave up 3 bases and J gave up 0 bases, with 9 bases separating them. CDR3 coding DNA: TGTGCCAGCAGCTTGACTACGAGCTCCTACAATGAGCAGTTCTTC. As protein: CASSLTTSSYNEQFF.

The chain couples TRBV14 to TRBJ1-4, with 10 bases that match TRBD1. V shed 4 bases, J shed 3 bases, and the junction held 11 bases outside the gene matches. The CDR3 is made up of 18 amino acids. The germline V gene has CDR1 SGHDN and CDR2 FVKESK. The CDR3: CASSPHPGQGLANEKLFF. DNA for the CDR3: TGTGCCAGCAGCCCCCACCCGGGACAGGGGTTGGCTAATGAAAAACTGTTTTTT. Full variable domain (outside the CDR3, taken from reference TRBV14 and TRBJ1-4): EAGVTQFPSHSVIEKGQTVTLRCDPISGHDNLYWYRRVMGKEIKFLLHFVKESKQDESGMPNNRFLAERTGGTYSTLKVQPAELEDSGVYFCASSPHPGQGLANEKLFFGSGTQLSVL.

The chain links TRBV15 to TRBJ1-2; D unclear. V gave up 1 base and J gave up 6 bases, with 12 bases separating them. Germline CDR1 reads LNHNV; CDR2 reads YYDKDF (reference sequence). The CDR3 covers 14 residues. This CDR3 is CATSRVPVSNGYTF. DNA of the CDR3: TGTGCCACCAGCAGAGTCCCCGTCAGCAATGGCTACACCTTC.

This clone turned up a few times. The chain employs TRBV19 and TRBJ2-7; D might be TRBD1 (6 bases). CDR3 length: 12 residues. V was trimmed by 1 base and J by 10 bases, leaving 11 bases between them. Per germline, CDR1 LNHDA and CDR2 SQIVND (reference sequence). DNA for the CDR3: TGTGCCAGTAGTATAGGGGGACAAGAACAGTACTTC. Translated: CASSIGGQEQYF.

The chain combines TRBV27 with TRBJ1-4; D unclear. Per the germline V gene, CDR1 is MNHEY and CDR2 is SMNVEV (reference sequence). The CDR3 consists of 17 residues. Trimming pared 0 bases from V and 8 bases from J, leaving 19 bases between. CDR3 nucleotides: TGTGCCAGCAGTTTATCTATAAGTATGCCGCTCCGGGAAAAACTGTTTTTT. It translates to CASSLSISMPLREKLFF.